A single sample gave rise to the 25 T cell receptor beta chains below, sequenced in a study of regulatory dendritic cells for organ transplantation. Allogeneic regulatory or mature dendritic cells were co-cultured for 5 days with CFSE-labeled sorted T cells at 1:10. No antigen has been assigned to these receptors. TCRdb's copy holds only in-frame clones and misses some; the assay was immunoSEQ multiplex PCR. The table shows approximately 12,000 clones, with 75% to 80% occurring only once. Sequences were obtained from naive CD8+ T cells from blood cultured with regulatory dendritic cells. Subset indicated: CD45RA+ naive T cells. Source of these receptors: a human donor in good health.

V and J are TRBV27 and TRBJ2-5, with 15 nucleotides matching TRBD2. This CDR3 is built from 16 residues. Germline V gene lookup returns CDR1 MNHEY and CDR2 SMNVEV (reference sequence). V was clipped by 5 bases and J by 6 bases; unmatched bases: 7. CDR3 in DNA: TGTGCCAGCAGTGCTGGGACTAGCGGGGGGTATCAGACCCAGTACTTC. This sequence encodes CASSAGTSGGYQTQYF.

The J gene is TRBJ1-1, the V gene TRBV5-1; D remains ambiguous. V lost 3 bases to trimming and J lost 3 bases, with 9 bases between them. The CDR3 is 13 residues long. CDR1 is SGHRS and CDR2 is YFSETQ in the germline V gene. DNA of the CDR3: TGCGCCAGCAGCTCGGAGATGTACACTGAAGCTTTCTTT. This translates into CASSSEMYTEAFF.

The chain has TRBV13 and TRBJ1-1, with D unclear. The CDR3 contains 14 residues. Trimming took off 1 base at V and 5 bases at J, with 11 bases between the two ends. Germline V CDR1 and CDR2: PRHDT, FYEKMQ (reference sequence). CDR3 in amino acids: CASSLAGSRTEAFF. CDR3 bases: TGTGCCAGCAGCTTAGCGGGGAGTAGGACTGAAGCTTTCTTT. The full variable domain, rest sourced from reference TRBV13 and TRBJ1-1, is AAGVIQSPRHLIKEKRETATLKCYPIPRHDTVYWYQQGPGQDPQFLISFYEKMQSDKGSIPDRFSAQQFSDYHSELNMSSLELGDSALYFCASSLAGSRTEAFFGQGTRLTVV.

This clone is termed medium-sized. The chain carries TRBV27 and TRBJ2-1, with TRBD2 as a possible D gene (6 bases). The V gene's germline CDR1 is MNHEY and CDR2 SMNVEV (reference sequence). The V end lost 3 bases, the J end lost 7 bases, and 16 bases lay between the germline ends. This CDR3 region has 15 residues. The CDR3 DNA is TGTGCCAGCAGTTTGTCCGCGGGGCCATTTAATGAGCAGTTCTTC. Its protein is CASSLSAGPFNEQFF.

The chain has TRBV27 and TRBJ1-5; D is undetermined. Germline-derived CDR1 and CDR2 are MNHEY and SMNVEV (reference sequence). V was cut by 2 bases and J by 1 base, with 3 bases left in between. CDR3 length equals 13 residues. In DNA form, the CDR3 reads TGTGCCAGCAGTTTACAGAGCAATCAGCCCCAGCATTTT. This sequence encodes CASSLQSNQPQHF.

The chain combines TRBV9 with TRBJ1-1, with no clear D. Trimming pared 0 bases from V and 6 bases from J, leaving 9 bases between. This CDR3 comprises 13 residues. CDR1 is SGDLS and CDR2 is YYNGEE in the germline V gene. In nucleotides, the CDR3 is TGTGCCAGCAGCGTAGGAGGGAAGTCTGAAGCTTTCTTT. Translated: CASSVGGKSEAFF.

This clone was counted a single time. The chain employs TRBV27 and TRBJ1-5; TRBD1 matches at 7 bases. The CDR3 extends over 15 amino acids. The germline V gene has CDR1 MNHEY and CDR2 SMNVEV (reference sequence). J gave up 6 bases and V 6 bases, and 11 bases lay outside the gene matches. The CDR3 nucleotides are TGTGCCAGCAGATCGACAGGGAAGTATGGTCAGCCCCAGCATTTT. Amino acids: CASRSTGKYGQPQHF.

This clone was seen only a few times. The genes are TRBV29-1 and TRBJ1-1; D is unresolved. Trimming removed 5 bases at V and 4 bases at J, with 14 bases between. The CDR3 is made up of 13 amino acids. Per the germline V gene, CDR1 is SQVTM and CDR2 is ANQGSEA. The CDR3 DNA is TGCAGCGTTCCCGACCCCGGAGGCACTGAAGCTTTCTTT. This encodes CSVPDPGGTEAFF.

The chain couples TRBV6-5 to TRBJ1-6, with a possible D match to TRBD1 (6 bases). Trimming took 4 bases from V and 10 from J, leaving 11 bases between them. CDR3 length: 13 residues. CDR1 MNHEY and CDR2 SVGAGI come from the germline V gene. The CDR3 sequence: CASSSQGSSPLHF. In DNA form, the CDR3 reads TGTGCCAGCAGTTCACAGGGAAGCTCACCCCTCCACTTT.

In DNA, the CDR3 is TGTGCCAGTCATGGGACAGTTCAGTATGGCTACACCTTC. Protein sequence: CASHGTVQYGYTF. This chain uses TRBV19 with TRBJ1-2; 7 nucleotides agree with TRBD1. CDR3 length: 13 residues. Germline V gene data show CDR1 as LNHDA and CDR2 as SQIVND (reference sequence). V gave up 8 bases and J gave up 5 bases; unmatched junction bases: 8.

The V gene is TRBV7-9, the J gene TRBJ2-5, with 9 bases fitting TRBD2. V shed 3 bases, J shed 3 bases, and the junction held 5 bases outside the gene matches. Germline values: CDR1 SEHNR, CDR2 FQNEAQ (reference sequence). The CDR3 has 15 amino acids. CDR3 region: CASSFPLAGKETQYF. DNA for the CDR3: TGTGCCAGCAGCTTCCCACTAGCGGGTAAAGAGACCCAGTACTTC.

This clone was recorded only once. The V and J genes are TRBV7-9 and TRBJ2-3; 9 bases are a match to TRBD1. The CDR3 consists of 15 residues. CDR1 and CDR2 from the germline V gene are SEHNR and FQNEAQ (reference sequence). Losses at the gene ends were 1 base for V and 4 bases for J; bases not matched to a gene: 3. The DNA for the CDR3 is TGTGCCAGCAGCTTAGGACAGGGGGGGGCAGATACGCAGTATTTT. Its translation is CASSLGQGGADTQYF.

The V call is TRBV5-6, the J call TRBJ2-5, with 8 bases lining up with TRBD2. The V gene end was trimmed by 1 base and the J gene end by 4 bases; junction bases not matched to a gene: 6. The length of the CDR3 is 15 residues. Per the germline V gene, CDR1 is SGHDT and CDR2 is YYEEEE. The CDR3 nucleotides read TGTGCCAGCAGCTTGACCTCTAGCGGGCCAGAGACCCAGTACTTC. This gives the protein CASSLTSSGPETQYF.

In its sample, this clone was seen a few times. The rearrangement joins TRBV18 to TRBJ1-5, with D perhaps matching TRBD1 (6 bases). The CDR3 length is 14 residues. Trimming stripped 5 bases from V and 0 bases from J, with 8 bases between. Germline values: CDR1 KGHSH, CDR2 LQKENI. The CDR3 spells CASSGGASNQPQHF. CDR3 DNA sequence: TGTGCCAGCTCAGGGGGGGCTAGCAATCAGCCCCAGCATTTT.

J is TRBJ1-1 and V is TRBV2; 12 bases fit TRBD1. CDR1 is SNHLY, CDR2 FYNNEI, per germline. The CDR3 is made up of 16 amino acids. V lost 10 bases to trimming and J lost 3 bases; unmatched junction nucleotides: 12. The CDR3 DNA sequence: TGTGCCACCGCTCCGGGACAGGGGGCATTGGACACTGAAGCTTTCTTT. Protein: CATAPGQGALDTEAFF.

The chain carries TRBV10-2 and TRBJ2-1, with a possible D match to TRBD2 (5 bases). The CDR3 has 14 residues. CDR1 and CDR2 from the germline V gene are WSHSY and SAAADI. V lost 2 bases and J lost 4, with 9 bases in between. The CDR3 DNA is TGCGCCAGCAGTGAGGGACTTAGATACAATGAGCAGTTCTTC. This sequence encodes CASSEGLRYNEQFF.

This clone has more than one count but fewer than ten. The chain is built from TRBV14 and TRBJ1-6, with D possibly matching TRBD1 (6 bases). The length of the CDR3 is 16 residues. CDR1 is SGHDN and CDR2 is FVKESK in the germline V gene. With 0 bases removed from V and 6 bases from J, the gap between germline ends came to 12 bases. The CDR3: CASSQEGWGLNSPLHF. The CDR3 DNA reads TGTGCCAGCAGCCAAGAGGGCTGGGGGCTTAATTCACCCCTCCACTTT. The whole variable domain, filled in from reference TRBV14 and TRBJ1-6, reads EAGVTQFPSHSVIEKGQTVTLRCDPISGHDNLYWYRRVMGKEIKFLLHFVKESKQDESGMPNNRFLAERTGGTYSTLKVQPAELEDSGVYFCASSQEGWGLNSPLHFGNGTRLTVT.

This CDR3 is CASSQDRGTNEKLFF. The CDR3 nucleotides are TGCGCCAGCAGCCAAGATCGAGGGACTAATGAAAAACTGTTTTTT. The chain joins TRBV4-3 to TRBJ1-4; no clear D. Germline V CDR1 and CDR2: LGHNA, YSLEER. This CDR3 comprises 15 residues. Between the trimmed V and J ends, which lost 0 bases and 2 bases, there was a span of 7 bases.

The chain carries TRBV7-8 and TRBJ1-1; D gene uncertain. Looked up from germline, CDR1 is SGHVS and CDR2 is FQNEAQ. The CDR3 runs to 15 residues. The V gene lost 1 base and the J gene lost 5 bases, with 14 bases spanning the gap. The CDR3 protein is CASSLGTLGGTEAFF. In DNA form, the CDR3 reads TGTGCCAGCAGCTTAGGAACCCTAGGTGGGACTGAAGCTTTCTTT.

In its sample, this clone was seen a few times. The chain is built from TRBV6-5 and TRBJ2-1; TRBD2 is a possible D gene (5 bases). The V end lost 5 bases, the J end lost 0 bases, and 11 bases lay between the germline ends. CDR1 and CDR2 from the germline V gene are MNHEY and SVGAGI. This CDR3 has 15 residues. The CDR3 region is CASSPASPSYNEQFF. The DNA of the CDR3 is TGTGCCAGCAGTCCGGCTAGCCCCTCCTACAATGAGCAGTTCTTC.

This sequence joins TRBV2 and TRBJ1-4; D is perhaps TRBD1 (5 bases). Germline-derived CDR1 and CDR2 are SNHLY and FYNNEI. CDR3 length equals 12 residues. CDR3 coding DNA: TGTGCGTGTCGATACAGGAACGAAAAACTGTTTTTT. It translates to CACRYRNEKLFF.

V gene TRBV19 combines with J gene TRBJ2-7; 7 bases are a match to TRBD1. Trimming took 3 bases from V and 3 from J; bases not matched to a gene: 5. CDR1 and CDR2 from the germline V gene are LNHDA and SQIVND (reference sequence). CDR3 length equals 14 residues. The CDR3 coding sequence is TGTGCCAGTAGTATGGGGCAGGGGGACTACGAGCAGTACTTC. It specifies CASSMGQGDYEQYF.

CDR3 residues: CASSPPRQGTTGELFF. CDR3 in DNA: TGTGCCAGCTCACCACCTAGACAGGGAACCACCGGGGAGCTGTTTTTT. V is TRBV18 and J is TRBJ2-2, with 7 bases identical to TRBD1. The V gene's germline CDR1 is KGHSH and CDR2 LQKENI. V lost 0 bases and J lost 4; bases outside the gene matches: 5. This CDR3 is built from 16 residues.

The chain employs TRBV5-1 and TRBJ1-5; 9 nucleotides agree with TRBD1. V lost 0 bases, J lost 4 bases, and 2 bases stayed unmatched. This CDR3 contains 15 residues. Germline V gene sequence: CDR1 SGHRS, CDR2 YFSETQ. CDR3 amino acids: CASSLEGTGNQPQHF. CDR3 DNA sequence: TGCGCCAGCAGCTTGGAAGGGACAGGGAATCAGCCCCAGCATTTT.

As regards this clone: At one end the junction does not follow the germline gene, possibly because of a read error. The chain has TRBV7-7 and TRBJ2-3, with D possibly matching TRBD2 (6 bases). The CDR3 totals 14 residues. Germline V gene sequence: CDR1 SSHAT, CDR2 FNYEAQ (reference sequence). The DNA for the CDR3 is TGTGCTAGCAGCTTAGGGGAGGGCACAGATACGCAGTATTTT. The encoded protein is CASSLGEGTDTQYF.